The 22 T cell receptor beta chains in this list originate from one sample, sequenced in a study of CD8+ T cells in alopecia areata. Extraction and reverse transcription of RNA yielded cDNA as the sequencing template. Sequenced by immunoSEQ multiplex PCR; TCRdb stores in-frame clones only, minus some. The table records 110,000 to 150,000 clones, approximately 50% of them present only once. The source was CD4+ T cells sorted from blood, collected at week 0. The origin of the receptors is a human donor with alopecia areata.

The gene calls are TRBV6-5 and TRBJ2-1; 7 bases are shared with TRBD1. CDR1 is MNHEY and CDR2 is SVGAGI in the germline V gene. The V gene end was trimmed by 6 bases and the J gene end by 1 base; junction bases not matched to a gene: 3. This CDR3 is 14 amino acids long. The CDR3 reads CASSLQGSYNEQFF. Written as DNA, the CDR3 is TGTGCCAGCAGCCTACAGGGGTCCTACAATGAGCAGTTCTTC.

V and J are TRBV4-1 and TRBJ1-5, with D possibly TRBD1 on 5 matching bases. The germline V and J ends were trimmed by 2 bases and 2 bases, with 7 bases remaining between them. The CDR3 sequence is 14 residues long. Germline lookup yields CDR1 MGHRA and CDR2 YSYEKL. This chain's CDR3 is CASSQTGGNQPQHF. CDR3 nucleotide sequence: TGCGCCAGCAGCCAAACGGGGGGCAATCAGCCCCAGCATTTT.

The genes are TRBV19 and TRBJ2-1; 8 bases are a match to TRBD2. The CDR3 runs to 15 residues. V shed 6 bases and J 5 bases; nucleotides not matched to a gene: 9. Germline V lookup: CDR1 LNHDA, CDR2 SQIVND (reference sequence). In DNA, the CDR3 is TGTGCCAGTAGCCCTCCAAGCGGGAGCAACAATGAGCAGTTCTTC. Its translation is CASSPPSGSNNEQFF.

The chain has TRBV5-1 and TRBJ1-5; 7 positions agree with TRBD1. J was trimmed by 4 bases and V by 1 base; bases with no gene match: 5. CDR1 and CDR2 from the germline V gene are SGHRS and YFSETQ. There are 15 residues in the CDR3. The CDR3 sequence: CASSLNRGPNQPQHF. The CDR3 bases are TGCGCCAGCAGCTTGAACAGGGGTCCTAATCAGCCCCAGCATTTT.

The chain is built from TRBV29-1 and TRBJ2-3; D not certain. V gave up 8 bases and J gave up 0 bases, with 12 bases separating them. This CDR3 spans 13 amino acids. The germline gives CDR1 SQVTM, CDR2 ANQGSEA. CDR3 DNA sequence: TGCAGCTGCGAGAAAGGGAGCACAGATACGCAGTATTTT. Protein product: CSCEKGSTDTQYF.

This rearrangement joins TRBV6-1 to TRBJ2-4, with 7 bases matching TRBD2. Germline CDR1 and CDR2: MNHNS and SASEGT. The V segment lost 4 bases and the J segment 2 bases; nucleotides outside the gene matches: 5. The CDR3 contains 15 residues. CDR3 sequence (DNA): TGTGCCAGCAGTGTCGAAGCGGGATCCAAAAACATTCAGTACTTC. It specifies CASSVEAGSKNIQYF.

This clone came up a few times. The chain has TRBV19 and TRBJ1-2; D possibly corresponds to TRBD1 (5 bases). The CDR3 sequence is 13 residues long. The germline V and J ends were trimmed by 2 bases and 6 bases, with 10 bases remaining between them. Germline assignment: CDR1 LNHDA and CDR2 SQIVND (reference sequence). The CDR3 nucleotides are TGTGCCAGTAGTATATCCAGGGACGATGGCTACACCTTC. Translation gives CASSISRDDGYTF.

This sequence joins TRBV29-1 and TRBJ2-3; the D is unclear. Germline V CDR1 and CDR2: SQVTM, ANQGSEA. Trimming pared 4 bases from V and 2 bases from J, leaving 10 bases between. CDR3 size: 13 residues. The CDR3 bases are TGCAGCGTTGCTCCTCGTTTCACAGATACGCAGTATTTT. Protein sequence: CSVAPRFTDTQYF.

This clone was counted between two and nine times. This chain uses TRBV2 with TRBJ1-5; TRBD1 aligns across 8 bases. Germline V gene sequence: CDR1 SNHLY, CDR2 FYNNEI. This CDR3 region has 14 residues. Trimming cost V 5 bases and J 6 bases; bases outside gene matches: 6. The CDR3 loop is CASSPTGGSQPQHF. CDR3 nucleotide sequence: TGTGCCAGCAGTCCAACAGGGGGGAGTCAGCCCCAGCATTTT. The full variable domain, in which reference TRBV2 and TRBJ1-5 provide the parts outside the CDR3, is EPEVTQTPSHQVTQMGQEVILRCVPISNHLYFYWYRQILGQKVEFLVSFYNNEISEKSEIFDDQFSVERPDGSNFTLKIRSTKLEDSAMYFCASSPTGGSQPQHFGDGTRLSIL.

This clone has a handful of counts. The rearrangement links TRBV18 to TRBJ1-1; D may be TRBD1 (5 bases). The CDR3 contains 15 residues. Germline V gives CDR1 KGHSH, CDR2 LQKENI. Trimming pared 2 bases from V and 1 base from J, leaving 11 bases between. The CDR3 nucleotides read TGTGCCAGCTCACCAGTCCAGGGTGGGAACACTGAAGCTTTCTTT. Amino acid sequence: CASSPVQGGNTEAFF.

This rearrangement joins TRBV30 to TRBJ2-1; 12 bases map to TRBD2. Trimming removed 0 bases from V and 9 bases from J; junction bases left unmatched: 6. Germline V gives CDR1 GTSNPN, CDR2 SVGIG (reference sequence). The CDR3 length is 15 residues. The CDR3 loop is CAWSVRTSGNFEQFF. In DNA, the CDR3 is TGTGCCTGGAGTGTACGGACTAGCGGGAACTTTGAGCAGTTCTTC.

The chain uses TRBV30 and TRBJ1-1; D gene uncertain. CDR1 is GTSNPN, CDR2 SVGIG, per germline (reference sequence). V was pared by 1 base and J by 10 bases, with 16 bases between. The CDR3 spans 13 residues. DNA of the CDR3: TGTGCCTGGAGTGCCGGCCCCGCTTCGGGAGCTTTCTTT. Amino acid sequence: CAWSAGPASGAFF.

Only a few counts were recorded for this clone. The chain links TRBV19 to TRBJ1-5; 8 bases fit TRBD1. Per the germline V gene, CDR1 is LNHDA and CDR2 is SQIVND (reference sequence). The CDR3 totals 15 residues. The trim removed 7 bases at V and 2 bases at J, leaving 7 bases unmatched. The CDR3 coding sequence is TGTGCCAGTACTGGGCAGGGGGCCGGCAATCAGCCCCAGCATTTT. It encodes CASTGQGAGNQPQHF.

This CDR3 reads CASTTGAENTEAFF. CDR3 in DNA: TGTGCCAGCACGACAGGGGCCGAGAACACTGAAGCTTTCTTT. The chain combines TRBV9 with TRBJ1-1, with 8 bases identical to TRBD1. This CDR3 spans 14 amino acids. Germline V gives CDR1 SGDLS, CDR2 YYNGEE. The junction had 5 bases not matched to a gene; V was cut back by 6 bases and J by 1 base.

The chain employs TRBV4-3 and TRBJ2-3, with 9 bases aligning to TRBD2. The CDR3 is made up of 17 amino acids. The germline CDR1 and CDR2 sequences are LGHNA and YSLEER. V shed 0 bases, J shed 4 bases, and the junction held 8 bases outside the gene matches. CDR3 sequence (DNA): TGCGCCAGCAGCCAAGATCTAGGAGCGGGAGGCGCAGATACGCAGTATTTT. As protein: CASSQDLGAGGADTQYF.

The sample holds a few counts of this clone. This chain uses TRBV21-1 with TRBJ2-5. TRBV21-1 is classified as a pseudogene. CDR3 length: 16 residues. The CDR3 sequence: CASSKAGLRARETQYF. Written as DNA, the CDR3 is TGTGCCAGCAGCAAAGCGGGATTGCGTGCCAGGGAGACCCAGTACTTC.

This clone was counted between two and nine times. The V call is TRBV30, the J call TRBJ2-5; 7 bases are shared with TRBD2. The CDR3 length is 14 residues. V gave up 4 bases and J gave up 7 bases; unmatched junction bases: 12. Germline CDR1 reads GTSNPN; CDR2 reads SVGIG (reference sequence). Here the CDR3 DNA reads TGTGCCTGGAAAGCTAGCGGAGACGTAGGGACCCAGTACTTC. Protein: CAWKASGDVGTQYF.

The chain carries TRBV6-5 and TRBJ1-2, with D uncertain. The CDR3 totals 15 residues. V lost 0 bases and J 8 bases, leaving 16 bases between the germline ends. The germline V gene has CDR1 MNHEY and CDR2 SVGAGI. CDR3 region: CASSYSAAILSGYTF. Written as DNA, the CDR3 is TGTGCCAGCAGTTACTCGGCGGCGATTTTGTCGGGCTACACCTTC.

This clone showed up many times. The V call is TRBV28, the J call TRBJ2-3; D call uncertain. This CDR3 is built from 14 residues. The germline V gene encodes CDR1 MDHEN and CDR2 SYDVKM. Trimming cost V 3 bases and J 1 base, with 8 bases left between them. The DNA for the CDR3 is TGTGCCAGCAGTTTTGAGGACGGCACAGATACGCAGTATTTT. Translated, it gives CASSFEDGTDTQYF.

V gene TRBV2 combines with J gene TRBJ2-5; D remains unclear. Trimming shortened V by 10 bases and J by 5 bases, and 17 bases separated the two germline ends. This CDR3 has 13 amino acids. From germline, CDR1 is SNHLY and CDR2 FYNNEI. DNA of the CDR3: TGTGCCACCCACTATGGGATGTCGGAGACCCAGTACTTC. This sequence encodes CATHYGMSETQYF.

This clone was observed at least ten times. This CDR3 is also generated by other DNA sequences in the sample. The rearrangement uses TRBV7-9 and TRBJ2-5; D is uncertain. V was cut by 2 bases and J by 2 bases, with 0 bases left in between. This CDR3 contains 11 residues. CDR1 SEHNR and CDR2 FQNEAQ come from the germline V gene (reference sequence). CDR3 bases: TGTGCCAGCAGCTTACAAGAGACCCAGTACTTC. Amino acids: CASSLQETQYF.

The CDR3 here is CASSLSGGPLNQPQHF. The CDR3 DNA is TGTGCCAGCAGTTTATCGGGGGGCCCTCTAAATCAGCCCCAGCATTTT. The chain employs TRBV28 and TRBJ1-5; a possible D gene is TRBD1 (6 bases). This CDR3 region has 16 residues. Germline lookup yields CDR1 MDHEN and CDR2 SYDVKM. Trimming removed 1 base from V and 4 bases from J, with 14 bases in between.